Given below is one TCR beta chain in context. This record comes from a study of shared clonotypes between healthy human individuals. Generated by immunoSEQ multiplex PCR, the TCRdb table keeps only in-frame clones and is missing some. The profile shows some 450,000 clones, about 74% of them singletons. The CDR3 runs to 13 residues. CDR1 and CDR2 (germline): MNHEY, SVGAGI. With 6 bases clipped from V and 5 bases from J, the junction kept 4 bases outside the gene matches. The chain combines TRBV6-5 with TRBJ2-4, with 7 bases matching TRBD1. This TCR was sampled from a woman in her thirties or forties in good health. Some clones in this sample may be carry-over from other donors' samples. Sequencing was performed on PBMCs. CDR3 DNA sequence: TGTGCCAGCAGACGACAGGGTCAAAACATTCAGTACTTC. It translates to CASRRQGQNIQYF.